The TCR beta chain described here comes from a study of molecular identifiers for immune sequencing clone quantification. Study background: Replicate experiments took RNA from around 18,000 or 91,000 naive CD8 cells, divided it five ways and sequenced four. Broader study findings: Highly expanded clone sizes could end up underestimated if a barcode were shared by identical TCR molecules.

Sorting isolated naive CD8 T cells as CD8+CD4-CCR7+CD45RA+ events. TCRdb used MiXCR to reprocess the PCR reads, holding one entry per CDR3 protein. The sample lists about 510,000 distinct CDR3 sequences, around 23% occurring once. This clonotype was found a few times. No antigen is known for it. This CDR3 region has 17 residues. CDR1 MGHDK and CDR2 SYGVNS come from the germline V gene. V lost 2 bases to trimming and J lost 9 bases; unmatched junction nucleotides: 11. Sequencing used naive CD8+ T cells from blood, with Jurkat cell RNA spiked in. The subset is: FACS-sorted CD8+CD4-CCR7+CD45RA+ naive T cells. This rearrangement joins TRBV25-1 to TRBJ2-1; 12 bases agree with TRBD2. This receptor was identified in a human donor in good health. Some libraries in this study had Jurkat cell RNA spiked in. The CDR3 loop is CASSEPRLAGVFGEQFF. DNA for the CDR3: TGTGCCAGCAGTGAACCCAGACTAGCGGGAGTGTTTGGTGAGCAGTTCTTC.